Below, 31 T cell receptor beta chains from the same sample are listed, as sequenced in a study of cytomegalovirus exposure and HLA in healthy donors (dated by TCRdb to 2016 to 2017). Receptor libraries were prepared by the immunoSEQ multiplex PCR assay. A mixture of 60 forward primers for TCR Vbeta segments and 13 reverse primers for TCR Jbeta segments was used in the multiplex PCR. Drawn from immuneACCESS, this table holds only the in-frame rearrangements with V and J called that TCRdb kept. Clones are partly lost; checked studies trace under half to an unresolved V gene and leave the rest unexplained. The sample table shows tens of thousands of clones, and 35% to 55% are seen once. The top ten hold roughly 2% of the sample. Sequenced material: PBMCs. These receptors all come from a woman aged 50 to 60 in good health and CMV-seronegative.

The V call is TRBV30, the J call TRBJ1-5; maybe TRBD1 (5 bases). CDR3 length: 15 amino acids. V was trimmed by 0 bases and J by 0 bases, leaving 9 bases between them. CDR1 GTSNPN and CDR2 SVGIG come from the germline V gene (reference sequence). The CDR3 sequence: CAWSVGGASNQPQHF. The CDR3 region has the DNA TGTGCCTGGAGTGTTGGAGGGGCTAGCAATCAGCCCCAGCATTTT. Based on the CDR3 plus reference TRBV30 and TRBJ1-5, the full variable domain is SQTIHQWPATLVQPVGSPLSLECTVEGTSNPNLYWYRQAAGRGLQLLFYSVGIGQISSEVPQNLSASRPQDRQFILSSKKLLLSDSGFYLCAWSVGGASNQPQHFGDGTRLSIL.

J is TRBJ1-1 and V is TRBV6-5, with D maybe TRBD1 (6 bases). CDR1 is MNHEY and CDR2 is SVGAGI in the germline V gene. This CDR3 contains 14 residues. Trimming took off 0 bases at V and 2 bases at J, with 7 bases between the two ends. This CDR3 reads CASSYSDRNTEAFF. The DNA for the CDR3 is TGTGCCAGCAGTTACTCGGACAGAAACACTGAAGCTTTCTTT.

This chain joins TRBV5-4 and TRBJ1-2; D remains ambiguous. This CDR3 has 12 residues. Germline-derived CDR1 and CDR2 are SGHNT and YYREEE (reference sequence). Between the trimmed V and J ends, which lost 5 bases and 4 bases, there was a span of 9 bases. CDR3 nucleotide sequence: TGTGCCAGCAGTCCCGGTCCCTATGGCTACACCTTC. Protein sequence: CASSPGPYGYTF.

CDR3 bases: TGTGCCAGCAGCTTTGTCAGGGAAGAGACCCAGTACTTC. Translated: CASSFVREETQYF. This chain joins TRBV7-2 and TRBJ2-5; D may be TRBD1 (5 bases). CDR3 length: 13 amino acids. CDR1 SGHTA and CDR2 FQGNSA come from the germline V gene. Trimming cost V 3 bases and J 3 bases, with 8 bases left between them.

This sequence joins TRBV2 and TRBJ2-3; no clear D. The V end was cut by 6 bases, the J end by 5 bases, with 12 bases between. Germline V gives CDR1 SNHLY, CDR2 FYNNEI. The CDR3 consists of 13 residues. CDR3 bases: TGTGCCAGCAGGCCAAGGTCGGGAGATACGCAGTATTTT. It is translated as CASRPRSGDTQYF.

The rearrangement joins TRBV12-5 to TRBJ2-2; 10 bases align to TRBD2. V lost 2 bases to trimming and J lost 8 bases; unmatched junction nucleotides: 5. Per germline, CDR1 LGHNT and CDR2 FRNRAP. The length of the CDR3 is 15 residues. CDR3: CASGLTSGTFGELFF. The CDR3 nucleotides are TGTGCTAGTGGTTTGACTAGCGGGACATTTGGGGAGCTGTTTTTT.

This clone has just a few counts. V is TRBV4-2 and J is TRBJ2-1; the match to TRBD2 covers 10 bases. This CDR3 region has 16 residues. Germline values: CDR1 LGHNA, CDR2 YNFKEQ. The V gene end was trimmed by 5 bases and the J gene end by 6 bases; junction bases not matched to a gene: 10. The CDR3 region has the DNA TGTGCCAGCAGCTCCCCACTAGCGGGGACCCGCAATGAGCAGTTCTTC. This translates into CASSSPLAGTRNEQFF.

This clone has a handful of counts. This chain uses TRBV2 with TRBJ1-3; D unresolved. The CDR3 covers 14 residues. Trimming took off 7 bases at V and 2 bases at J, with 12 bases between the two ends. Germline V gives CDR1 SNHLY, CDR2 FYNNEI. The CDR3 nucleotides are TGTGCCAGCACAACCCTACGCGCTGGAAACACCATATATTTT. Its translation is CASTTLRAGNTIYF.

The gene calls are TRBV19 and TRBJ2-5, with 11 positions matching TRBD2. CDR1 is LNHDA and CDR2 is SQIVND in the germline V gene (reference sequence). CDR3 length: 14 residues. V lost 3 bases to trimming and J lost 5 bases; unmatched junction nucleotides: 2. The CDR3 reads CASSMGLAVETQYF. DNA for the CDR3: TGTGCCAGTAGTATGGGACTAGCGGTGGAGACCCAGTACTTC. The whole variable domain, remainder taken from reference TRBV19 and TRBJ2-5, is DGGITQSPKYLFRKEGQNVTLSCEQNLNHDAMYWYRQDPGQGLRLIYYSQIVNDFQKGDIAEGYSVSREKKESFPLTVTSAQKNPTAFYLCASSMGLAVETQYFGPGTRLLVL.

This clone was counted between two and nine times. The V gene is TRBV19, the J gene TRBJ2-2; 15 bases align to TRBD2. The CDR3 spans 19 residues. Germline trimming cut 3 bases from V and 4 bases from J; bases unmatched to any gene: 9. Germline lookup yields CDR1 LNHDA and CDR2 SQIVND (reference sequence). Here the CDR3 reads CASSIPVGLAGGVTGELFF. DNA of the CDR3: TGTGCCAGTAGTATCCCGGTTGGACTAGCGGGAGGGGTCACCGGGGAGCTGTTTTTT.

This clone occurred a few times. V gene TRBV10-1 combines with J gene TRBJ1-2, with a tentative D call TRBD1 (5 bases). The V gene lost 9 bases and the J gene lost 8 bases, with 10 bases spanning the gap. The CDR3 contains 10 residues. Germline V lookup: CDR1 WNHNN, CDR2 SYGVQD (reference sequence). CDR3 nucleotide sequence: TGCGCCAGAATTCAGGGAGGCTACACCTTC. Amino acid sequence: CARIQGGYTF.

This chain connects TRBV5-4 to TRBJ1-1; TRBD1 agrees at 7 bases. The ends lost 0 bases at V and 1 base at J; junction bases unmatched: 9. The CDR3 is made up of 17 amino acids. Looked up from germline, CDR1 is SGHNT and CDR2 is YYREEE (reference sequence). CDR3 DNA sequence: TGTGCCAGCAGCTTGGGTTCGGCAGGGGGGAGGAACACTGAAGCTTTCTTT. Residues: CASSLGSAGGRNTEAFF.

In its sample, this clone was seen a few times. This sequence joins TRBV5-1 and TRBJ2-1; D possibly corresponds to TRBD2 (5 bases). Per germline, CDR1 SGHRS and CDR2 YFSETQ. This CDR3 is built from 15 residues. Trimming cost V 2 bases and J 0 bases, with 9 bases left between them. CDR3: CASSFSTSSYNEQFF. The DNA for the CDR3 is TGCGCCAGCAGCTTCAGTACTAGCTCCTACAATGAGCAGTTCTTC.

The CDR3 nucleotides read TGTGCCAGCTCACCGCGTCAGGGGACCTACGAGCAGTACTTC. Translated, it gives CASSPRQGTYEQYF. This chain connects TRBV18 to TRBJ2-7, with D possibly matching TRBD1 (6 bases). The CDR3 is 14 residues long. CDR1 KGHSH and CDR2 LQKENI come from the germline V gene. Trimming took 3 bases from V and 2 from J, leaving 11 bases between them.

The genes are TRBV14 and TRBJ1-6; D unclear. Germline loops: CDR1 SGHDN, CDR2 FVKESK. The CDR3 loop spans 14 amino acids. V was shortened by 5 bases and J by 0 bases, with 5 bases between the two germline ends. The CDR3 sequence: CASSKSSYNSPLHF. The CDR3, as DNA: TGTGCCAGCAGCAAGAGCTCCTATAATTCACCCCTCCACTTT.

CDR3 bases: TGTGCCAGCAGTCAACCGGGACTAGCCGGGAATACGCAGTATTTT. As protein: CASSQPGLAGNTQYF. The chain carries TRBV27 and TRBJ2-3, with 9 bases aligning to TRBD2. Germline values: CDR1 MNHEY, CDR2 SMNVEV (reference sequence). The CDR3 covers 15 residues. Trimming at V came to 5 bases and at J to 7 bases, leaving 10 bases not matched to a gene.

This sequence joins TRBV6-5 and TRBJ2-1; maybe TRBD1 (5 bases). The CDR3 runs to 15 residues. Germline-derived CDR1 and CDR2 are MNHEY and SVGAGI. The V end was cut by 2 bases, the J end by 3 bases, with 11 bases between. The CDR3 coding sequence is TGTGCCAGCAGTTACGGCGTAGGGGACTACAATGAGCAGTTCTTC. Its translation is CASSYGVGDYNEQFF.

For the CDR3, the DNA is TGTGCCAGCAGATCTAGCAGGGGGCTGGACTATGGCTACACCTTC. Amino acids: CASRSSRGLDYGYTF. The chain employs TRBV5-4 and TRBJ1-2; the match to TRBD1 covers 8 bases. The CDR3 covers 15 residues. The junction had 9 bases not matched to a gene; V was cut back by 5 bases and J by 3 bases. Germline CDR1 is SGHNT and CDR2 is YYREEE (reference sequence).

J is TRBJ1-1 and V is TRBV7-2; TRBD1 is a possible D gene (5 bases). The germline V and J ends were trimmed by 5 bases and 1 base, with 14 bases remaining between them. The CDR3 runs to 15 residues. The germline V gene has CDR1 SGHTA and CDR2 FQGNSA. The CDR3 here is CASSGGGARNTEAFF. The CDR3 bases are TGTGCCAGCAGCGGGGGAGGGGCAAGGAACACTGAAGCTTTCTTT.

The chain joins TRBV27 to TRBJ2-7; 14 positions match TRBD2. The V segment lost 8 bases and the J segment 4 bases; nucleotides outside the gene matches: 13. Germline V CDR1 and CDR2: MNHEY, SMNVEV (reference sequence). The CDR3 runs to 17 residues. Written as DNA, the CDR3 is TGTGCCAGCCGCCCCCGGACCGGGACTAGCGGGAGTTACGAGCAGTACTTC. The encoded protein is CASRPRTGTSGSYEQYF.

V and J are TRBV6-1 and TRBJ1-1; no firm D call. V was shortened by 0 bases and J by 4 bases, with 24 bases between the two germline ends. The CDR3 is 19 amino acids. CDR1 is MNHNS, CDR2 SASEGT, per germline. CDR3 sequence reads: CASSEAEITGPGSGTEAFF. The CDR3 coding sequence is TGTGCCAGCAGTGAAGCGGAGATAACGGGTCCCGGTTCGGGCACTGAAGCTTTCTTT.

The chain has TRBV4-1 and TRBJ2-5; D remains ambiguous. The CDR3 length is 12 residues. The V end was cut by 5 bases, the J end by 7 bases, with 11 bases between. Germline CDR1 MGHRA, CDR2 YSYEKL. Here the CDR3 reads CASSTVTGTQYF. In nucleotides, the CDR3 is TGCGCCAGCAGCACGGTAACGGGGACCCAGTACTTC.

This clone has more than one count but fewer than ten. This sequence joins TRBV30 and TRBJ1-5; the D is unclear. Germline CDR1 GTSNPN, CDR2 SVGIG (reference sequence). V lost 2 bases, J lost 6 bases, and 14 bases lay in between. CDR3 length: 14 amino acids. CDR3 nucleotides: TGTGCCTGGAGTAAAATAGCGGGGAGTCAGCCCCAGCATTTT. This codes for CAWSKIAGSQPQHF.

The chain couples TRBV2 to TRBJ1-4; D is perhaps TRBD1 (6 bases). Germline loops: CDR1 SNHLY, CDR2 FYNNEI. V was pared by 7 bases and J by 3 bases, with 12 bases between. This CDR3 comprises 14 residues. The CDR3 sequence: CASNSDRANEKLFF. The CDR3 nucleotides read TGTGCCAGCAATTCGGACAGAGCTAATGAAAAACTGTTTTTT.

This rearrangement joins TRBV2 to TRBJ2-3, with 9 positions matching TRBD1. Germline CDR1 reads SNHLY; CDR2 reads FYNNEI. CDR3 size: 15 residues. The J segment lost 6 bases and the V segment lost 6 bases, leaving 10 bases of the junction unmatched. CDR3: CASRNRDRVWDTQYF. Here the CDR3 DNA reads TGTGCCAGCAGAAACCGGGACAGGGTTTGGGATACGCAGTATTTT.

The gene calls are TRBV2 and TRBJ2-5; 8 nucleotides agree with TRBD1. Germline assignment: CDR1 SNHLY and CDR2 FYNNEI. Unmatched junction bases numbered 7, after V lost 5 bases and J lost 5 bases. The CDR3 covers 14 residues. The CDR3 bases are TGTGCCAGCAGTCGGACAGGGATTCAGGAGACCCAGTACTTC. This encodes CASSRTGIQETQYF.

The chain is built from TRBV4-2 and TRBJ2-1; D might be TRBD2 (6 bases). V shed 1 base and J shed 2 bases, with 21 bases lying between them. The CDR3 is 19 residues long. The germline V gene has CDR1 LGHNA and CDR2 YNFKEQ. The CDR3 region is CASSQVGTGGVTAYNEQFF. The CDR3 nucleotides read TGTGCCAGCAGCCAAGTGGGGACGGGCGGGGTGACGGCCTACAATGAGCAGTTCTTC.

This clone has just a few counts. This chain connects TRBV4-1 to TRBJ1-2, with D possibly matching TRBD1 (5 bases). With 0 bases removed from V and 8 bases from J, the gap between germline ends came to 13 bases. Germline V CDR1 and CDR2: MGHRA, YSYEKL. This CDR3 contains 14 residues. DNA for the CDR3: TGCGCCAGCAGCCAAGAGGGGACGCGGGGCGGCTACACCTTC. This encodes CASSQEGTRGGYTF.

The chain links TRBV5-1 to TRBJ2-7, with 7 positions matching TRBD1. With 0 bases clipped from V and 3 bases from J, the junction kept 6 bases outside the gene matches. CDR3 length: 15 amino acids. Germline V lookup: CDR1 SGHRS, CDR2 YFSETQ. The CDR3 loop is CASSLGQGGVYEQYF. The CDR3 DNA follows: TGCGCCAGCAGCTTGGGACAGGGTGGCGTCTACGAGCAGTACTTC.

The rearrangement links TRBV19 to TRBJ1-1; tentatively, D is TRBD1 (5 bases). Per the germline V gene, CDR1 is LNHDA and CDR2 is SQIVND (reference sequence). The length of the CDR3 is 14 residues. V lost 8 bases to trimming and J lost 0 bases, with 13 bases between them. CDR3 nucleotide sequence: TGTGCCAGTTTCCAGACAGTCTTGAACACTGAAGCTTTCTTT. It codes for CASFQTVLNTEAFF.

The sample holds a few counts of this clone. V is TRBV11-2 and J is TRBJ2-7; maybe TRBD2 (6 bases). Germline V gene lookup returns CDR1 SGHAT and CDR2 FQNNGV. Trimming stripped 1 base from V and 3 bases from J, with 16 bases between. CDR3 length: 16 residues. CDR3 sequence reads: CASSLGFQGGLYEQYF. CDR3 DNA: TGTGCCAGCAGCTTAGGATTTCAGGGAGGTCTCTACGAGCAGTACTTC.